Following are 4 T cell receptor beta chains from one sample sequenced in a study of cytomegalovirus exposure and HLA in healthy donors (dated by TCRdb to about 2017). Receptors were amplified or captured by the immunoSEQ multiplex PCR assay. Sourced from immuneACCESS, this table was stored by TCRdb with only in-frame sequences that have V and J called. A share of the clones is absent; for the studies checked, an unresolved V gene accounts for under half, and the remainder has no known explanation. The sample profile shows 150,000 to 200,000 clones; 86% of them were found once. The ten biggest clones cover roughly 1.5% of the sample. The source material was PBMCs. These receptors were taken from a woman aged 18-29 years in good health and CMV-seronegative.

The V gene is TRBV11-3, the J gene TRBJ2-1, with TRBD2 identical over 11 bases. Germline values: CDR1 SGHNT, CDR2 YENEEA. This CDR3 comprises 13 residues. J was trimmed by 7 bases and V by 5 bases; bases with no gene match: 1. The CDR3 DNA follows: TGTGCCAGCAGCAGGACTAGCGGGAATGAGCAGTTCTTC. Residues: CASSRTSGNEQFF. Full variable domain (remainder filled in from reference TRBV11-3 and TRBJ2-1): EAGVVQSPRYKIIEKKQPVAFWCNPISGHNTLYWYLQNLGQGPELLIRYENEEAVDDSQLPKDRFSAERLKGVDSTLKIQPAELGDSAVYLCASSRTSGNEQFFGPGTRLTVL.

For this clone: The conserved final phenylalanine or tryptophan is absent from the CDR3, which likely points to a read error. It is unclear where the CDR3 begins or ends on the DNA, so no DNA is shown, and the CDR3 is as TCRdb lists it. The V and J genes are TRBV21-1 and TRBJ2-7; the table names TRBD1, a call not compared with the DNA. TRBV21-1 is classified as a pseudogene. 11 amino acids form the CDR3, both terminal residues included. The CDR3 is CASEIRQGPFA.

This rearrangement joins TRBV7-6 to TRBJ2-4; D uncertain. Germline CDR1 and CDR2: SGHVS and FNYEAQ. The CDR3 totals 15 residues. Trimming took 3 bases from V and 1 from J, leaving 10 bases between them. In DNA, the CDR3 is TGTGCCAGCAGCTTGGGCTATGGGGCCAAAAACATTCAGTACTTC. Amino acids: CASSLGYGAKNIQYF.

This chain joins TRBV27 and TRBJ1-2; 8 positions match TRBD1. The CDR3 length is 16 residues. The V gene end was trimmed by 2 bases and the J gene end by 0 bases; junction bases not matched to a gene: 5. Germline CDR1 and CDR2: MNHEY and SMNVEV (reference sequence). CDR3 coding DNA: TGTGCCAGCAGTTTAGGCAGGGGGCGAGCTAACTATGGCTACACCTTC. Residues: CASSLGRGRANYGYTF.